This T cell receptor (beta chain) was retrieved from a study of blood T cell repertoires in COVID-19. This clone was observed once. TCRdb keeps only in-frame clones here, not all; method: immunoSEQ multiplex PCR. This sample has a few hundred thousand clones, with more than 75% found just once. V dropped 4 bases and J dropped 0; count of bases not matched to a gene: 3. The CDR3 has 14 residues. The germline CDR1 and CDR2 sequences are SGHRS and YFSETQ. The sequenced sample consisted of PBMCs or T cells enriched from blood (not recorded which). The origin of this receptor is a woman in her 50s who had recovered from COVID-19. This chain connects TRBV5-1 to TRBJ1-2, with 7 bases aligning to TRBD1. The CDR3 DNA sequence: TGCGCCAGCAGCACGGGACAGACTAACTATGGCTACACCTTC. Translation gives CASSTGQTNYGYTF.